This TCR beta chain stems from a study of T cell responses to AZD1222 COVID-19 vaccine. Study-level points and caveats: No repertoire was sampled before or during the peak T cell response, only after it.

The CDR3 spans 15 residues. Germline lookup yields CDR1 KGHSH and CDR2 LQKENI. V shed 6 bases and J 2 bases; nucleotides not matched to a gene: 5. As to this clone: Its target is unknown.

Some clones are missing from TCRdb's copy, which holds only in-frame ones; the method was immunoSEQ multiplex PCR. Of roughly 120,000 clones in the sample, around 85% are singletons; the top ten hold around 4.4%. Sequenced material: peripheral blood, taken 28 days after the second AZD1222 dose. This sequence was found in an adult who received the AZD1222 COVID-19 vaccine. This chain joins TRBV18 and TRBJ2-2; the match to TRBD1 covers 8 bases. This CDR3 reads CASSPDRGNTGELFF. CDR3 nucleotide sequence: TGTGCCAGCTCCCCTGACAGGGGTAACACCGGGGAGCTGTTTTTT. Variable domain in full (rest from reference TRBV18 and TRBJ2-2): NAGVMQNPRHLVRRRGQEARLRCSPMKGHSHVYWYRQLPEEGLKFMVYLQKENIIDESGMPKERFSAEFPKEGPSILRIQQVVRGDSAAYFCASSPDRGNTGELFFGEGSRLTVL.